These 15 T cell receptor beta chains originate from one sample sequenced in a study of blood T cell repertoires in COVID-19. Sequencing used immunoSEQ multiplex PCR; TCRdb keeps in-frame clones, though not all of them. The sample has roughly 80,000 clones, approximately 80% seen once. Sequencing input: peripheral blood. The source is a human donor in a cohort sampled during active COVID-19.

This chain links TRBV27 with TRBJ1-5, with D perhaps matching TRBD1 (5 bases). Germline V gene data show CDR1 as MNHEY and CDR2 as SMNVEV (reference sequence). Trimming stripped 3 bases from V and 0 bases from J, with 15 bases between. CDR3 length: 17 amino acids. The CDR3 DNA reads as TGTGCCAGCAGTTTGCGGAGGGGCGCGGGTAGCAATCAGCCCCAGCATTTT. Translated, it gives CASSLRRGAGSNQPQHF.

This chain links TRBV24-1 with TRBJ2-1; TRBD1 aligns across 9 bases. The CDR3 is 15 amino acids. The germline gives CDR1 KGHDR, CDR2 SFDVKD. Trimming at V came to 4 bases and at J to 7 bases, leaving 7 bases not matched to a gene. The CDR3 nucleotides are TGTGCCACCAGTGAGACAGGGGGGGGGAAGAATGAGCAGTTCTTC. Its protein is CATSETGGGKNEQFF.

This sequence joins TRBV10-3 and TRBJ1-3; D gene unclear. Trimming removed 7 bases from V and 4 bases from J, with 17 bases in between. In germline, CDR1 is ENHRY, CDR2 SYGVKD. The CDR3 length is 15 residues. The CDR3 is CAITRGVVGGNTIYF. CDR3 in DNA: TGTGCCATCACCCGAGGAGTCGTTGGAGGAAACACCATATATTTT.

CDR3 loop: CAISDPSGGANTGELFF. CDR3 sequence (DNA): TGTGCCATCAGTGACCCTAGCGGGGGAGCGAACACCGGGGAGCTGTTTTTT. This chain joins TRBV10-3 and TRBJ2-2; 10 positions agree with TRBD2. Trimming at V came to 3 bases and at J to 0 bases, leaving 4 bases not matched to a gene. Germline V lookup: CDR1 ENHRY, CDR2 SYGVKD. The length of the CDR3 is 17 residues.

The CDR3, as DNA: TGTGCCAGCTCACCTGGGACAGGGTGGTACGAGCAGTACTTC. It encodes CASSPGTGWYEQYF. The chain links TRBV18 to TRBJ2-7, with 9 bases fitting TRBD1. This CDR3 is built from 14 residues. From germline, CDR1 is KGHSH and CDR2 LQKENI. Germline trimming cut 3 bases from V and 4 bases from J; bases unmatched to any gene: 4.

This clone came up once. The V call is TRBV5-4, the J call TRBJ1-6, with D possibly matching TRBD1 (6 bases). CDR1 is SGHNT, CDR2 YYREEE, per germline (reference sequence). The CDR3 is 14 residues long. V shed 1 base and J shed 8 bases, with 10 bases lying between them. CDR3: CASSLSRGDSPLHF. Here the CDR3 DNA reads TGTGCCAGCAGCTTGAGCAGGGGTGATTCACCCCTCCACTTT.

This chain connects TRBV7-8 to TRBJ2-7; 7 bases line up with TRBD1. Germline loops: CDR1 SGHVS, CDR2 FQNEAQ. CDR3 length: 15 amino acids. V lost 5 bases and J lost 0; bases outside the gene matches: 7. The CDR3 region has the DNA TGTGCCAGCAGCCTCGGACAGGCTAGCTCCTACGAGCAGTACTTC. Translated: CASSLGQASSYEQYF.

This chain links TRBV7-2 with TRBJ1-1; TRBD1 aligns across 9 bases. Germline CDR1 and CDR2: SGHTA and FQGNSA. The CDR3 extends over 18 amino acids. Losses at the gene ends were 3 bases for V and 1 base for J; bases not matched to a gene: 12. As DNA, the CDR3 is TGTGCCAGCAGCTTGAGACGGGACAGGGCTAAAGAGAACACTGAAGCTTTCTTT. This gives the protein CASSLRRDRAKENTEAFF.

The rearrangement links TRBV5-1 to TRBJ1-3; the match to TRBD1 covers 7 bases. Per the germline V gene, CDR1 is SGHRS and CDR2 is YFSETQ. The CDR3 runs to 16 residues. J lost 0 bases, V lost 2 bases, and 5 bases had no gene match. The CDR3 DNA is TGCGCCAGCAGCTTCTTTGGACAGGACTCTGGAAACACCATATATTTT. This codes for CASSFFGQDSGNTIYF.

The chain combines TRBV7-9 with TRBJ2-5; unclear D gene. V was pared by 7 bases and J by 4 bases, with 13 bases between. This CDR3 contains 13 residues. CDR1 and CDR2 (germline): SEHNR, FQNEAQ (reference sequence). CDR3 in DNA: TGTGCCAGCATCAACGGAGTGGCAGAGACCCAGTACTTC. Translating gives CASINGVAETQYF.

DNA for the CDR3: TGTGCCAGCAGCCTTCTAGCGGGGGGCCCGACCCAGTACTTC. Residues: CASSLLAGGPTQYF. The chain links TRBV11-2 to TRBJ2-5; 11 positions match TRBD2. Germline-derived CDR1 and CDR2 are SGHAT and FQNNGV. CDR3 size: 14 residues. The ends lost 5 bases at V and 7 bases at J; junction bases unmatched: 6.

J is TRBJ1-2 and V is TRBV5-1; 8 bases match TRBD1. The CDR3 has 18 amino acids. V lost 4 bases to trimming and J lost 0 bases; unmatched junction nucleotides: 14. Looked up from germline, CDR1 is SGHRS and CDR2 is YFSETQ. The CDR3 nucleotides are TGCGCCAGCAGCCTGGGGGGCGGACAGGGTTCATCTAACTATGGCTACACCTTC. It is translated as CASSLGGGQGSSNYGYTF.

V usage is TRBV7-2 and J usage is TRBJ1-5; weak D call: TRBD1 (6 bases). Germline-derived CDR1 and CDR2 are SGHTA and FQGNSA. Trimming stripped 1 base from V and 0 bases from J, with 10 bases between. This CDR3 has 16 residues. In DNA, the CDR3 is TGTGCCAGCAGCTTAGGGCAGGGGCATAGCAATCAGCCCCAGCATTTT. Residues: CASSLGQGHSNQPQHF.

This chain joins TRBV5-6 and TRBJ1-1, with D maybe TRBD1 (6 bases). Germline loops: CDR1 SGHDT, CDR2 YYEEEE. Trimming pared 4 bases from V and 2 bases from J, leaving 15 bases between. This CDR3 region has 15 residues. The CDR3 loop is CASSRAQGLNTEAFF. The CDR3 DNA is TGTGCCAGCAGCCGCGCGCAGGGGCTCAACACTGAAGCTTTCTTT.

This chain connects TRBV29-1 to TRBJ2-1; the match to TRBD1 covers 9 bases. The trim removed 5 bases at V and 6 bases at J, leaving 8 bases unmatched. This CDR3 region has 14 residues. Per the germline V gene, CDR1 is SQVTM and CDR2 is ANQGSEA. CDR3 coding DNA: TGCAGCGTTCTTTCACGGGACAGGGTCAATGAGCAGTTCTTC. Amino acids: CSVLSRDRVNEQFF.